This T cell receptor beta chain was found in a study of blood T cell repertoires in COVID-19. Overall study: COVID-19 samples from acute and convalescent phases originated in the United States, Italy and Spain. PBMCs, B-cell-depleted T cells, or T cells provided the cDNA or gDNA that made up the material.

Study processing details: Estimation of nucleated cell counts relied on the amplification of reference gene primers. Clones were read by immunoSEQ multiplex PCR, and TCRdb kept only the in-frame ones, dropping some. V and J calls and clone size are given by that table; D and trimming were obtained from the DNA. The sample yields a few hundred thousand clones, more than 90% seen once. Enrolment of Seattle patients took place during active infection, and they were followed longitudinally. The receptor was derived from a person aged 18-30 years with COVID-19, enrolled during active disease. The sample comprised peripheral blood.

The CDR3 sequence: CAWSGLAGGTGELFF. The CDR3 coding sequence is TGTGCCTGGAGCGGACTAGCGGGAGGTACCGGGGAGCTGTTTTTT. This chain connects TRBV30 to TRBJ2-2; 14 bases agree with TRBD2. Germline CDR1 reads GTSNPN; CDR2 reads SVGIG (reference sequence). Trimming removed 3 bases from V and 5 bases from J; junction bases left unmatched: 2. The CDR3 runs to 15 residues.